What follows are 17 T cell receptor beta chains derived from one specimen sequenced in a study of blood T cell repertoires in COVID-19. The method was immunoSEQ multiplex PCR; TCRdb's version includes in-frame clones alone and lacks a portion of them. The sample has under 350,000 clones; roughly 89% are singletons. Sequences were obtained from peripheral blood. These receptors came from a man aged 35-49 years with acute or convalescent COVID-19.

V gene TRBV9 combines with J gene TRBJ2-1, with 10 nucleotides matching TRBD2. The ends lost 3 bases at V and 2 bases at J; junction bases unmatched: 2. The germline V gene encodes CDR1 SGDLS and CDR2 YYNGEE. The CDR3 covers 15 residues. DNA of the CDR3: TGTGCCAGCAGCGAAGCGGGGGGGCCCTACAATGAGCAGTTCTTC. It translates to CASSEAGGPYNEQFF.

The V gene is TRBV6-5, the J gene TRBJ2-1; D ambiguous. The CDR3 length is 15 residues. Trimming stripped 5 bases from V and 7 bases from J, with 18 bases between. Germline CDR1 reads MNHEY; CDR2 reads SVGAGI. CDR3 sequence reads: CASSPILSGWNEQFF. The CDR3 DNA reads as TGTGCCAGCAGTCCCATTCTATCCGGGTGGAATGAGCAGTTCTTC.

This clone has only a few counts. The V gene is TRBV4-1, the J gene TRBJ2-2; 10 nucleotides line up with TRBD1. CDR1 is MGHRA and CDR2 is YSYEKL in the germline V gene. The J segment lost 4 bases and the V segment lost 4 bases, leaving 9 bases of the junction unmatched. The CDR3 is 17 residues long. The chain's CDR3 is CASSPSRGQGTTGELFF. The CDR3 DNA reads TGCGCCAGCAGCCCGTCTAGGGGACAGGGGACCACCGGGGAGCTGTTTTTT.

This clone was seen a single time. This chain joins TRBV19 and TRBJ1-3; no reliable D call. Trimming stripped 4 bases from V and 3 bases from J, with 7 bases between. CDR1 LNHDA and CDR2 SQIVND come from the germline V gene (reference sequence). CDR3 length: 13 amino acids. CDR3 residues: CASSTQNGNTIYF. In DNA, the CDR3 is TGTGCCAGTAGTACACAGAATGGAAACACCATATATTTT.

This clone showed up just once. The chain couples TRBV25-1 to TRBJ2-2; the D gene is possibly TRBD1 (6 bases). The length of the CDR3 is 14 residues. Germline-derived CDR1 and CDR2 are MGHDK and SYGVNS. The ends were cut back, 5 bases at V and 6 bases at J, with 13 bases in the middle. CDR3 DNA sequence: TGTGCCAGCAGTCGAAACAGGGACGCCGGGGAGCTGTTTTTT. It encodes CASSRNRDAGELFF.

The rearrangement links TRBV4-1 to TRBJ2-7; D possibly corresponds to TRBD2 (6 bases). The germline V and J ends were trimmed by 4 bases and 0 bases, with 16 bases remaining between them. The CDR3 sequence is 16 residues long. In germline, CDR1 is MGHRA, CDR2 YSYEKL. The CDR3 DNA is TGCGCCAGCAGCCGCGGCGGGACTCGCCGCTCCTACGAGCAGTACTTC. Protein product: CASSRGGTRRSYEQYF.

The chain is built from TRBV5-1 and TRBJ1-6, with 9 bases lining up with TRBD1. Germline V CDR1 and CDR2: SGHRS, YFSETQ. V shed 4 bases and J 5 bases; nucleotides not matched to a gene: 7. This CDR3 is built from 16 residues. CDR3 in DNA: TGCGCCAGCAGCCCTGACAGGGGGAGCAATAATTCACCCCTCCACTTT. This gives the protein CASSPDRGSNNSPLHF.

The rearrangement links TRBV19 to TRBJ1-2, with D perhaps matching TRBD1 (6 bases). V was trimmed by 4 bases and J by 1 base, leaving 16 bases between them. CDR3 size: 16 residues. CDR1 and CDR2 from the germline V gene are LNHDA and SQIVND (reference sequence). In nucleotides, the CDR3 is TGTGCCAGTAGTACCTGGGACATGCGATATAACTATGGCTACACCTTC. Protein product: CASSTWDMRYNYGYTF.

The chain joins TRBV4-1 to TRBJ1-6; 9 nucleotides agree with TRBD1. V was pared by 0 bases and J by 0 bases, with 9 bases of the junction left unmatched. The CDR3 is 20 residues long. CDR1 is MGHRA, CDR2 YSYEKL, per germline. CDR3 sequence (DNA): TGCGCCAGCAGCCAAGATAAGGGACAGGGCTTCGGCTCCTATAATTCACCCCTCCACTTT. Translation gives CASSQDKGQGFGSYNSPLHF.

The rearrangement uses TRBV30 and TRBJ1-1, with no clear D. From germline, CDR1 is GTSNPN and CDR2 SVGIG (reference sequence). The CDR3 consists of 15 residues. V lost 0 bases to trimming and J lost 5 bases, with 16 bases between them. The CDR3 loop is CAWSVPGLGRTEAFF. The CDR3 nucleotides read TGTGCCTGGAGTGTACCAGGATTGGGGAGGACTGAAGCTTTCTTT.

This sequence joins TRBV7-8 and TRBJ1-3, with 11 bases lining up with TRBD1. Per the germline V gene, CDR1 is SGHVS and CDR2 is FQNEAQ. The CDR3 is 15 amino acids. V was clipped by 3 bases and J by 9 bases; unmatched bases: 7. The CDR3 sequence: CASSLEDRGHSTIYF. In DNA form, the CDR3 reads TGTGCCAGCAGCTTGGAGGACAGGGGGCATAGCACCATATATTTT.

The J gene is TRBJ2-1, the V gene TRBV11-1; possibly TRBD2 for D (6 bases). V lost 2 bases and J lost 2, with 10 bases in between. The CDR3 sequence is 15 residues long. CDR1 and CDR2 (germline): SGHAT, FQDESV (reference sequence). The CDR3 nucleotides read TGTGCCAGCAGCTTACAGCGGGCAACCTACAATGAGCAGTTCTTC. Its protein product is CASSLQRATYNEQFF.

The CDR3, as DNA: TGTGCCAGCAGAAGAATGACAGGGGATAGCACAGATACGCAGTATTTT. It yields the protein CASRRMTGDSTDTQYF. V is TRBV2 and J is TRBJ2-3; 8 positions match TRBD1. CDR3 length: 16 amino acids. Trimming removed 6 bases from V and 0 bases from J; junction bases left unmatched: 8. Germline CDR1 is SNHLY and CDR2 is FYNNEI. Together with reference TRBV2 and TRBJ2-3, the CDR3 gives the full variable domain: EPEVTQTPSHQVTQMGQEVILRCVPISNHLYFYWYRQILGQKVEFLVSFYNNEISEKSEIFDDQFSVERPDGSNFTLKIRSTKLEDSAMYFCASRRMTGDSTDTQYFGPGTRLTVL.

The chain joins TRBV21-1 to TRBJ2-1; TRBD1 is the table's D call and was not checked against the DNA. TRBV21-1 is described as a pseudogene. This CDR3 is built from 15 residues. The CDR3 loop reads CASSKALQGNNEQFF. CDR3 bases: TGTGCCAGCAGCAAAGCGTTACAGGGGAACAATGAGCAGTTCTTC.

This clone was counted a few times. The chain carries TRBV6-5 and TRBJ1-2, with 8 bases matching TRBD1. The CDR3 length is 14 residues. CDR1 is MNHEY, CDR2 SVGAGI, per germline. V lost 0 bases to trimming and J lost 7 bases; unmatched junction nucleotides: 4. This CDR3 is CASSYSQGASGYTF. CDR3 nucleotides: TGTGCCAGCAGTTACTCGCAGGGGGCCTCTGGCTACACCTTC.

J is TRBJ2-3 and V is TRBV30, with TRBD2 matching over 7 bases. The CDR3 spans 13 residues. V lost 1 base, J lost 6 bases, and 4 bases stayed unmatched. Looked up from germline, CDR1 is GTSNPN and CDR2 is SVGIG (reference sequence). The CDR3 here is CAWSAGGWDTQYF. The CDR3 nucleotides read TGTGCCTGGAGTGCGGGGGGATGGGATACGCAGTATTTT.

A note on this clone: This specimen includes other DNA sequences encoding the same CDR3. The chain has TRBV2 and TRBJ1-4; possibly TRBD1 for D (5 bases). Trimming stripped 6 bases from V and 8 bases from J, with 10 bases between. The CDR3 sequence is 12 residues long. CDR1 and CDR2 (germline): SNHLY, FYNNEI. CDR3 coding DNA: TGTGCCAGCAGGCAGGGAGGCGAAAAACTGTTTTTT. Translating it yields CASRQGGEKLFF.